Sequencing of this T cell receptor (beta chain) was carried out in a study of Graves' ophthalmopathy and Graves' hyperthyroidism. CDR3 length equals 13 residues. The germline V gene has CDR1 SGHTA and CDR2 FQGTGA. Note on this clonotype: The junction shows a germline mismatch at one end, possibly a read error.

The authors amplified TCR beta CDR3 regions from RNA transcripts. HTBI primers primed a first-round RT-PCR, and a second-round multiplex PCR followed. TCRdb reprocessed the multiplex PCR reads via MiXCR and lists one record per CDR3 protein. The repertoire holds 680,000 or so distinct CDR3 sequences, with about a fifth as singletons. The chain joins TRBV7-3 to TRBJ2-5; D tentatively fits TRBD1 or TRBD2 (6 bases each). Sequencing used peripheral blood. This TCR derives from a woman under 30 with stable Graves' hyperthyroidism. Some clones in this sample may be carry-over from other donors' samples. CDR3 protein: CVSSLGGKETQYF. In DNA form, the CDR3 reads TGTGTCAGCAGCTTAGGGGGGAAAGAGACCCAGTACTTC.